This T cell receptor beta chain was documented in a study of shared clonotypes between healthy human individuals. The run depth of the assay was deep. Replicate PCRs for sorted subsets used approximately 220 ng DNA; this equaled around 28,000 T cell genomes. Sequencing used immunoSEQ multiplex PCR; TCRdb keeps in-frame clones, though not all of them. The table has 190,000 or so clones, about 66% seen once. In this sample, this clone turned up once. Donors had no recently reported acute infections or vaccinations and were HIV-negative. Trimming cost V 5 bases and J 3 bases; bases outside gene matches: 7. This CDR3 is built from 15 residues. CDR1 is SGHVS and CDR2 is FQNEAQ in the germline V gene.

This receptor was obtained from a young man in good health. Input material: memory CD4+ T cells sorted from blood. Subset indicated: CD45RA-negative fraction. The chain has TRBV7-8 and TRBJ2-7, with 10 bases identical to TRBD2. The CDR3 nucleotides are TGTGCCAGCAGCCCCGTACTAGCGGGGAACTACGAGCAGTACTTC. Its translation is CASSPVLAGNYEQYF.